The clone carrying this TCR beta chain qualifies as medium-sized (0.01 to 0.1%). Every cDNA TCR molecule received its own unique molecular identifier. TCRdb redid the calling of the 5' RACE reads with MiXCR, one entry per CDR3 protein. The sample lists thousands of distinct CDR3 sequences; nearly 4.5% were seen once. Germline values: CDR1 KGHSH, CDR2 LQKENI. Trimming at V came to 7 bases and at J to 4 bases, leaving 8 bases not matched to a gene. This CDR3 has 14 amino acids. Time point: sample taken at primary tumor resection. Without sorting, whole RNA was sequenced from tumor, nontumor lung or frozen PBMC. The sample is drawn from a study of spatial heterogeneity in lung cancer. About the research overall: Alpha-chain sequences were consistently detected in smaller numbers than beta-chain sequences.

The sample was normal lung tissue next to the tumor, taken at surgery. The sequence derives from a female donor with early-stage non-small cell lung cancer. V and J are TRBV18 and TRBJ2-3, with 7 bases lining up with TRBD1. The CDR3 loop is CASLRQGIADTQYF. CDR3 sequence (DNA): TGTGCCAGCTTACGACAGGGTATCGCAGATACGCAGTATTTT. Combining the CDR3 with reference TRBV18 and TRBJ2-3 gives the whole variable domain NAGVMQNPRHLVRRRGQEARLRCSPMKGHSHVYWYRQLPEEGLKFMVYLQKENIIDESGMPKERFSAEFPKEGPSILRIQQVVRGDSAAYFCASLRQGIADTQYFGPGTRLTVL.